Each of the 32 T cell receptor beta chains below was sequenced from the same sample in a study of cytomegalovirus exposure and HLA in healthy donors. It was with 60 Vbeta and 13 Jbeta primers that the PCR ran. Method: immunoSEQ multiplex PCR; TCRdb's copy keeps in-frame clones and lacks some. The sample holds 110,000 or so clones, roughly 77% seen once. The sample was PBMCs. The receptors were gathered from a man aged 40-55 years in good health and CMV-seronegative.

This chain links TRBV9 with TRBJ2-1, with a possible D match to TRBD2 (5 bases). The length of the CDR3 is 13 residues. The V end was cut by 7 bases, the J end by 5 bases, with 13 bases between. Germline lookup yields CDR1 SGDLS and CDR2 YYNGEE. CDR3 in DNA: TGTGCCAGCGGGGAGAGAAATAACAATGAGCAGTTCTTC. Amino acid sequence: CASGERNNNEQFF.

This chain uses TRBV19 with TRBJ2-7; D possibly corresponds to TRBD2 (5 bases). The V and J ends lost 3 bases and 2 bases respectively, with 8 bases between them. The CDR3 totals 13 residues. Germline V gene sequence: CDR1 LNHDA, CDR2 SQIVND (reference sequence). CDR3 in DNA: TGTGCCAGTAGTATGGGGAGTACCTACGAGCAGTACTTC. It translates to CASSMGSTYEQYF.

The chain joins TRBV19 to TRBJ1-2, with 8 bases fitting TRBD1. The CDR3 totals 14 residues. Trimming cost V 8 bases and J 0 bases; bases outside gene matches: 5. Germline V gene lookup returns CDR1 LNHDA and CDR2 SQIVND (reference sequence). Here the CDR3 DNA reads TGTGCCAGTCAGGGGGCAGTGACTAACTATGGCTACACCTTC. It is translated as CASQGAVTNYGYTF. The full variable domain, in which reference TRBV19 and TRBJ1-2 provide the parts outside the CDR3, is DGGITQSPKYLFRKEGQNVTLSCEQNLNHDAMYWYRQDPGQGLRLIYYSQIVNDFQKGDIAEGYSVSREKKESFPLTVTSAQKNPTAFYLCASQGAVTNYGYTFGSGTRLTVV.

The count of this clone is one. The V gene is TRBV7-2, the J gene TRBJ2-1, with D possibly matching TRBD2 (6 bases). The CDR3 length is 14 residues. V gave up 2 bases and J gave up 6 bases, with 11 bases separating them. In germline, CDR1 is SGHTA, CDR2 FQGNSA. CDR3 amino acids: CASSLWGVGNEQFF. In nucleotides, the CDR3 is TGTGCCAGCAGCTTATGGGGGGTGGGCAATGAGCAGTTCTTC. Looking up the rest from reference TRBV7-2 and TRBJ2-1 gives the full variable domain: GAGVSQSPSNKVTEKGKDVELRCDPISGHTALYWYRQSLGQGLEFLIYFQGNSAPDKSGLPSDRFSAERTGGSVSTLTIQRTQQEDSAVYLCASSLWGVGNEQFFGPGTRLTVL.

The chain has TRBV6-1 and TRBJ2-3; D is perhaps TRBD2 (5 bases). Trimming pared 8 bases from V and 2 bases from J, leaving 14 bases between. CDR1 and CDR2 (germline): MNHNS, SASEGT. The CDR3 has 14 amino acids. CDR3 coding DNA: TGTGCCAGCGAGAGGGCCTTATACACAGATACGCAGTATTTT. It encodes CASERALYTDTQYF.

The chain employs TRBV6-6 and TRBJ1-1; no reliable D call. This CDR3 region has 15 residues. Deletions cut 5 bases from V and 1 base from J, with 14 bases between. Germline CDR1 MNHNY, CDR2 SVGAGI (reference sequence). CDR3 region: CASSPSTYPNTEAFF. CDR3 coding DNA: TGTGCCAGCAGTCCGTCGACTTACCCGAACACTGAAGCTTTCTTT.

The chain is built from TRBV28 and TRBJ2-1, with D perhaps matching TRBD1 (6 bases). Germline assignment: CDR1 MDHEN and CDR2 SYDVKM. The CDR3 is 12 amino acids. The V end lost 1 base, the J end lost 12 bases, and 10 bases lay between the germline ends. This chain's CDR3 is CASSLYREWQFF. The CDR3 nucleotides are TGTGCCAGCAGTTTATACAGGGAATGGCAGTTCTTC. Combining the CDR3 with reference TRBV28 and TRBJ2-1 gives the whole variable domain DVKVTQSSRYLVKRTGEKVFLECVQDMDHENMFWYRQDPGLGLRLIYFSYDVKMKEKGDIPEGYSVSREKKERFSLILESASTNQTSMYLCASSLYREWQFFGPGTRLTVL.

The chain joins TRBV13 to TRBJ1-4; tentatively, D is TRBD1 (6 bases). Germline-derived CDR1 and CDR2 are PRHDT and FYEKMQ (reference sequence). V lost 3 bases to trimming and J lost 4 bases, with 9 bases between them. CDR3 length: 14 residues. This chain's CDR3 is CASSLKQGNEKLFF. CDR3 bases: TGTGCCAGCAGCTTGAAACAGGGTAATGAAAAACTGTTTTTT.

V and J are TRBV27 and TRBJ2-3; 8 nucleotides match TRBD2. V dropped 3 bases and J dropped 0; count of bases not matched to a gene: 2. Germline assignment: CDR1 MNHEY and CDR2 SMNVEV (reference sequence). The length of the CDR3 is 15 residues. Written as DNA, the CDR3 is TGTGCCAGCAGTTTGTTAGCGGGGAGCACAGATACGCAGTATTTT. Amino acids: CASSLLAGSTDTQYF.

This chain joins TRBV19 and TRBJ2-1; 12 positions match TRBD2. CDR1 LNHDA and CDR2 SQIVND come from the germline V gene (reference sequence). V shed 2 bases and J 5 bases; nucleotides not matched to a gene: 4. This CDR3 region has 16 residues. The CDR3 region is CASSITTSGRNNEQFF. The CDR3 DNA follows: TGTGCCAGTAGTATAACGACTAGCGGGAGAAACAATGAGCAGTTCTTC.

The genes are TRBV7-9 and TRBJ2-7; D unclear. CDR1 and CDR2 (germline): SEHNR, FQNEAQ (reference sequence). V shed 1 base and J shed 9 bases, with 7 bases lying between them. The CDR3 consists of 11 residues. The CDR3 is CASSLGAWQYF. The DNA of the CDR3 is TGTGCCAGCAGCTTAGGGGCATGGCAGTACTTC. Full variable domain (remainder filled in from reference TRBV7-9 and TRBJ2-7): DTGVSQNPRHKITKRGQNVTFRCDPISEHNRLYWYRQTLGQGPEFLTYFQNEAQLEKSRLLSDRFSAERPKGSFSTLEIQRTEQGDSAMYLCASSLGAWQYFGPGTRLTVT.

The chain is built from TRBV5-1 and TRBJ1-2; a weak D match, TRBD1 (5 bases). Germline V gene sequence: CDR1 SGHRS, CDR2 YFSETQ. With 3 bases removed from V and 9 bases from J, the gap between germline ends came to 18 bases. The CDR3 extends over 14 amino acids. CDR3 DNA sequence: TGCGCCAGCAGCTGGGCTACGGGGGAGGAGAGCTACACCTTC. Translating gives CASSWATGEESYTF.

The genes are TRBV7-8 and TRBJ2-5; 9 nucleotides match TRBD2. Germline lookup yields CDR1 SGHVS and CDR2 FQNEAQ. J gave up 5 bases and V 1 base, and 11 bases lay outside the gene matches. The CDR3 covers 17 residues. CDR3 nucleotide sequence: TGTGCCAGCAGCTTAGAGGGCGGGGGGGCCCCGTGGGAGACCCAGTACTTC. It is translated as CASSLEGGGAPWETQYF.

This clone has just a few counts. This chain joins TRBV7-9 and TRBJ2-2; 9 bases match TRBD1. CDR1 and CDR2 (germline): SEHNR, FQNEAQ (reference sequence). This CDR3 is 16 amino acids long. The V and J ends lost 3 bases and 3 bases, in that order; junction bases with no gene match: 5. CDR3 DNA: TGTGCCAGCAGCTTGATGTGGACAGGGGACACCGGGGAGCTGTTTTTT. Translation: CASSLMWTGDTGELFF.

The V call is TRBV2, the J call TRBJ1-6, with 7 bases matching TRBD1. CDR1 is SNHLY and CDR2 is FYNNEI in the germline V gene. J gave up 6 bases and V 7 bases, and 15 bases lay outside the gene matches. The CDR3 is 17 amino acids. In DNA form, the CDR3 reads TGTGCCAGCACCCCGGGACAGCCCGCTGGGATTAATTCACCCCTCCACTTT. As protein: CASTPGQPAGINSPLHF.

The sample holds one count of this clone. Here the CDR3 reads CASAGLGQGSFF. The DNA of the CDR3 is TGTGCCAGCGCCGGGTTGGGACAGGGGTCTTTCTTT. This chain links TRBV6-5 with TRBJ1-1; 10 bases align to TRBD1. Per the germline V gene, CDR1 is MNHEY and CDR2 is SVGAGI. This CDR3 comprises 12 residues. V was clipped by 8 bases and J by 12 bases; unmatched bases: 9.

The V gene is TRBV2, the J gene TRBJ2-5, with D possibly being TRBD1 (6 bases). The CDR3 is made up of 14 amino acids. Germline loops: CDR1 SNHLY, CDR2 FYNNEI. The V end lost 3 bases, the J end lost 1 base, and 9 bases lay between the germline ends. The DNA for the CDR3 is TGTGCCAGCAGTGATACCAGGGGCCAAGAGACCCAGTACTTC. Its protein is CASSDTRGQETQYF.

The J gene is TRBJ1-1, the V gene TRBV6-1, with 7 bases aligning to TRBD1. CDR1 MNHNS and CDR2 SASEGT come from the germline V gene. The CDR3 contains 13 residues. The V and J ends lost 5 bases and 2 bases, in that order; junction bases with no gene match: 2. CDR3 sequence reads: CASSRDSNTEAFF. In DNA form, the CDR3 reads TGTGCCAGCAGTAGGGACAGCAACACTGAAGCTTTCTTT.

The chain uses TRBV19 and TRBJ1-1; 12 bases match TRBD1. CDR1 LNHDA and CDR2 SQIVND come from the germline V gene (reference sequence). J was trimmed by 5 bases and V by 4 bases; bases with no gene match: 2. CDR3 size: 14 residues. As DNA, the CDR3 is TGTGCCAGTAGTAGGGGACAGGGGGCAACTGAAGCTTTCTTT. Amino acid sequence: CASSRGQGATEAFF.

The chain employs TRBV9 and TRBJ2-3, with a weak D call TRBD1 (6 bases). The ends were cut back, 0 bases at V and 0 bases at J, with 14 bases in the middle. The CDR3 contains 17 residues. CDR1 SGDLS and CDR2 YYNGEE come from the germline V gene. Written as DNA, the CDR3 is TGTGCCAGCAGCGTAGGAGACCGGGACACAAGCACAGATACGCAGTATTTT. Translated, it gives CASSVGDRDTSTDTQYF.

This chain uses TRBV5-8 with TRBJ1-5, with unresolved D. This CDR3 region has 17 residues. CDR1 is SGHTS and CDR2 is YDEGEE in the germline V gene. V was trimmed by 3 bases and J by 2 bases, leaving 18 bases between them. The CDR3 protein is CASSSSTREFGNQPQHF. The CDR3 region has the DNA TGTGCCAGCAGCTCATCGACAAGGGAGTTCGGCAATCAGCCCCAGCATTTT. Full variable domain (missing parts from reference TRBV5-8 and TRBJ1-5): EAGVTQSPTHLIKTRGQQATLRCSPISGHTSVYWYQQALGLGLQFLLWYDEGEERNRGNFPPRFSGRQFPNYSSELNVNALELEDSALYLCASSSSTREFGNQPQHFGDGTRLSIL.

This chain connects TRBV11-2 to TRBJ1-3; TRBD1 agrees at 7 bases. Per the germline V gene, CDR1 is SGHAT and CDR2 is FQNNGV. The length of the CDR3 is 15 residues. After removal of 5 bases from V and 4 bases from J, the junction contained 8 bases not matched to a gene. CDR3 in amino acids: CASSPDRVEGNTIYF. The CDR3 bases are TGTGCCAGCAGCCCCGACAGGGTGGAGGGAAACACCATATATTTT.

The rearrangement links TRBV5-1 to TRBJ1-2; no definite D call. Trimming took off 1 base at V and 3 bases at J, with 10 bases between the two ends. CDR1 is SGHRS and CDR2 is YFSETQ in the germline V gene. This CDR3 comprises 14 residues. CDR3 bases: TGCGCCAGCAGCTTGACTCCCCTGTACTATGGCTACACCTTC. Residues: CASSLTPLYYGYTF.

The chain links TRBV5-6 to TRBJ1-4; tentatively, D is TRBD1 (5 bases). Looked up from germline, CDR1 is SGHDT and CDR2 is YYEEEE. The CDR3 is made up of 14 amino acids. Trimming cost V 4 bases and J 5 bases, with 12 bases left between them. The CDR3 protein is CASSPRTQNEKLFF. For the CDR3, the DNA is TGTGCCAGCAGCCCCCGGACACAAAATGAAAAACTGTTTTTT.

The CDR3 sequence: CASSSLGQRNQPQHF. CDR3 sequence (DNA): TGCGCCAGCAGCTCTCTGGGGCAGCGAAATCAGCCCCAGCATTTT. The V gene is TRBV5-1, the J gene TRBJ1-5, with TRBD1 as a possible D gene (5 bases). Germline CDR1 is SGHRS and CDR2 is YFSETQ. V gave up 3 bases and J gave up 4 bases, with 14 bases separating them. The CDR3 sequence is 15 residues long.

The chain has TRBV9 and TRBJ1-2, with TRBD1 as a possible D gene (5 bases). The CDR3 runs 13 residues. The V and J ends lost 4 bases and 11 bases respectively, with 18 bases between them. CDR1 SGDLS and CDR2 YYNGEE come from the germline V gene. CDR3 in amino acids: CASSPKGQSGYTF. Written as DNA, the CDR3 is TGTGCCAGCAGCCCCAAGGGGCAGTCAGGTTACACCTTC.

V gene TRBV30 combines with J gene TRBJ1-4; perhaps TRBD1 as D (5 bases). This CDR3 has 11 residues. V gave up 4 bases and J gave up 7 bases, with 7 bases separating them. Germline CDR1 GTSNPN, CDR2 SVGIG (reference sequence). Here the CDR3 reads CAWTQGEKLFF. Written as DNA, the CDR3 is TGTGCCTGGACCCAGGGTGAAAAACTGTTTTTT.

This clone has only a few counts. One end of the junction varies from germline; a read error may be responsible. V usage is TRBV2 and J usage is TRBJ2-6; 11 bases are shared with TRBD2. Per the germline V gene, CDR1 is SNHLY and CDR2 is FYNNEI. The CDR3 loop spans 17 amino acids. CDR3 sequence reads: CASSALAGGTGANGLTF. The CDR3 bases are TGTGCCAGCAGTGCCCTAGCGGGAGGAACCGGGGCCAACGGCCTGACTTTC.

CDR3 amino acids: CAWSPLHGYTF. The DNA of the CDR3 is TGTGCCTGGAGTCCTCTACATGGCTACACCTTC. J is TRBJ1-2 and V is TRBV30, with D unclear. This CDR3 contains 11 residues. Germline CDR1 reads GTSNPN; CDR2 reads SVGIG (reference sequence). The V and J ends lost 2 bases and 6 bases respectively, with 7 bases between them.

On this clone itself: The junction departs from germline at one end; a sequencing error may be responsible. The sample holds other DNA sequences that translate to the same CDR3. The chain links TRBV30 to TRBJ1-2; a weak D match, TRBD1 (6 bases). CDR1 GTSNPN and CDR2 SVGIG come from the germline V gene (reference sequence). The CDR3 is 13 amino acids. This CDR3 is CAWSGWTAYGYTF. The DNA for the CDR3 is TGCGCCTGGAGCGGGTGGACAGCTTATGGCTACACCTTC.

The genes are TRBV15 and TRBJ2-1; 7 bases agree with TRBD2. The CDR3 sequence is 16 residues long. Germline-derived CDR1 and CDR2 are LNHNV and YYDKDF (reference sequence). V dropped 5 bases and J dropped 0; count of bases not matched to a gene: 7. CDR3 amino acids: CATSPLADYSYNEQFF. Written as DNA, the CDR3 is TGTGCCACCAGCCCCCTAGCGGACTACTCCTACAATGAGCAGTTCTTC.

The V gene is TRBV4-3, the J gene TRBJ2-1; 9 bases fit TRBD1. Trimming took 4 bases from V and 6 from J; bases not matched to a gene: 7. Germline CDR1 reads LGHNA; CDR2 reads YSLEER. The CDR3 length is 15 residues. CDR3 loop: CASSRGTGSINEQFF. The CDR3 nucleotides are TGCGCCAGCAGCCGCGGGACAGGGTCCATCAATGAGCAGTTCTTC.